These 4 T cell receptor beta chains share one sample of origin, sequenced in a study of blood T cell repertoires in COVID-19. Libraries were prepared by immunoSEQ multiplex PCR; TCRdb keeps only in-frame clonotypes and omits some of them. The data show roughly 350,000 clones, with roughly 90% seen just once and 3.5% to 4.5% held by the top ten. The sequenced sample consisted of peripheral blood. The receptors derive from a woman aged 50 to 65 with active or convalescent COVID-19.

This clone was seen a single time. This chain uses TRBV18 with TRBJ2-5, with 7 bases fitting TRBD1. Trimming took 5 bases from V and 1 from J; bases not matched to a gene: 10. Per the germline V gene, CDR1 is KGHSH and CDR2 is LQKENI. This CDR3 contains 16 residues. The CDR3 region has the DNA TGTGCCAGCTCATCTTCGGACAGGCCTCGCCAAGAGACCCAGTACTTC. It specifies CASSSSDRPRQETQYF. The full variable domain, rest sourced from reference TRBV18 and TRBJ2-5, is NAGVMQNPRHLVRRRGQEARLRCSPMKGHSHVYWYRQLPEEGLKFMVYLQKENIIDESGMPKERFSAEFPKEGPSILRIQQVVRGDSAAYFCASSSSDRPRQETQYFGPGTRLLVL.

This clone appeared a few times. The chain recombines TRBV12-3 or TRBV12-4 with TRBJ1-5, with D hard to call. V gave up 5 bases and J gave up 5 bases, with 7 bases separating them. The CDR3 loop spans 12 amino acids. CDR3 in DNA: TGTGCCAGCAGTCCGTTAGATCAGCCCCAGCATTTT. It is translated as CASSPLDQPQHF.

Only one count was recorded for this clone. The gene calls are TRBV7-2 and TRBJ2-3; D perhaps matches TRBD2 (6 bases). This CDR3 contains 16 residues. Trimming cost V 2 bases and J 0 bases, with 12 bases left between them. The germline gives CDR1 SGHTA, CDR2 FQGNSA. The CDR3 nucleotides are TGTGCCAGCAGCTTATATGGCGGGGCTAGCACAGATACGCAGTATTTT. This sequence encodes CASSLYGGASTDTQYF.

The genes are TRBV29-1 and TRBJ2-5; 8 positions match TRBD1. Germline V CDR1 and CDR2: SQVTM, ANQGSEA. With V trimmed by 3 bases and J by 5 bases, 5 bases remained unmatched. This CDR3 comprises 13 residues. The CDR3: CSVDAGGLETQYF. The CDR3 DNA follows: TGCAGCGTTGACGCAGGGGGCTTGGAGACCCAGTACTTC.